The sample holds many counts of the clone carrying this T cell receptor (beta chain). Until they underwent thyroid surgery, no patient had received any treatment. The sample originates from a study of metastatic and nonmetastatic thyroid tumors. TCRdb used MiXCR to call clones anew from the PCR reads. The table lists some 69,000 clones, 12% to 15% of them singletons. This CDR3 is 13 amino acids long. The germline V gene has CDR1 MNHEY and CDR2 SVGEGT. The V end was cut by 2 bases, the J end by 2 bases, with 7 bases between. This chain joins TRBV6-2 or TRBV6-3 and TRBJ2-7, with D unresolved. This receptor was taken from a male donor with papillary thyroid cancer or a benign thyroid nodule (not recorded which). Some clones in this sample may be carry-over from other donors' samples. Sequencing input: blood. The CDR3 nucleotides are TGTGCCAGCAGTTACGATAAACCCTACGAGCAGTACTTC. Translation: CASSYDKPYEQYF.